This TCR beta chain is drawn from a study of response to subunit inactivated influenza vaccine. Regarding the study as a whole: The authors offered the suggestion that each seasonal influenza vaccination recruits few new T cells.

Concerning this clonotype itself: What it binds is not known.

MiXCR, applied by TCRdb to the RT-PCR reads, yields one record per CDR3 protein. This table has some 520,000 distinct CDR3 sequences, approximately 16% appearing once. Germline CDR1 MNHNS, CDR2 SASEGT. V gave up 0 bases and J gave up 5 bases, with 10 bases separating them. The CDR3 loop spans 14 amino acids. This clonotype was obtained from a man in his fifties or sixties who received an inactivated influenza vaccine. The starting material was CD4+ T cells sorted from PBMCs, obtained around 25 months after vaccination. The gene calls are TRBV6-1 and TRBJ2-5; D gene unclear. The CDR3 DNA sequence: TGTGCCAGCAGTGAAGCTTCGGCCAGGGAGACCCAGTACTTC. It yields the protein CASSEASARETQYF.